This entry concerns a single TCR beta chain. What antigen it recognizes has not been identified. Nothing much larger sits one base from this clone, and base qualities are not available. The immunoSEQ Assay, a bias-controlled multiplex PCR, was used to amplify TCRbeta CDR3 regions from genomic DNA. Per the source publication's procedure: The number of nucleated cells in each sample was estimated by amplification of reference gene primers within the assay. Sequence reads were collapsed and filtered to measure the absolute abundance of every unique TCRbeta CDR3 rearrangement. For each sample, productive Simpson clonality was calculated as the square root of Simpson's diversity index over productive rearrangements. TCRdb re-hosts the immuneACCESS table, in-frame sequences only. Its copies lack some clones; in the studies checked, an unresolved V gene accounts for under half of them, and the cause for the rest is not known. Clone size and the V and J calls come from that table; the DNA yielded D and trimming. Across this sample there are 100,000 to 150,000 clones, with approximately 80% seen only once. The ten largest clones represent 10% to 15% of the sample.

This record belongs to a study of blood T cell repertoires in COVID-19 (dated by TCRdb to 2020 to 2022). Study-wide context: Collaborator samples came from the United States, Italy and Spain and covered acute and convalescent phases of COVID-19. The prospective study material was composed of cDNA or gDNA derived from T cells, B-cell-depleted T cells, or PBMCs. Deeply sampled blood TCRbeta repertoires from subjects exposed to, actively infected with, or recovered from COVID-19 were included in the dataset. The repertoires were released in a freely available public database intended as a resource for research on the immune response to SARS-CoV-2. Samples were obtained from the ongoing ImmuneRACE study (first 160 participants) and from over a thousand subjects provided by 6 global collaborators. Sample metadata almost always included a de-identified subject ID, COVID-19 status, age in years and sex. Where available, HLA class I and class II types were taken from metadata supplied by the sample provider and were not determined by assay-based typing.

Collaborating institutions collected whole blood in K2EDTA tubes following their own protocols. Collaborator samples were shipped for TCRbeta analysis as frozen whole blood, isolated PBMCs, or DNA extracted from either sample type. Overall results and qualifications from the work: The amount of clinical and demographic metadata varied by source and participant and was provided uncurated.

CDR1 GTSNPN and CDR2 SVGIG were looked up in the germline V gene (reference sequence). Cut back by 3 bases and 6 bases, the V and J ends lie 10 bases apart. Spanning cysteine to phenylalanine, the CDR3 consists of 12 amino acids. Only CDR3 DNA remains: 36 bases, in frame from the first base. The TCR originated in a woman aged 60-70 years with acute or convalescent COVID-19. The chain uses TRBV30 and TRBJ2-3, with a weak D call of TRBD2 (5 bases match). Sequencing was performed on peripheral blood. The bases are TGTGCCTGGAGCTTAGCGACTGATACGCAGTATTTT. It translates to CAWSLATDTQYF.